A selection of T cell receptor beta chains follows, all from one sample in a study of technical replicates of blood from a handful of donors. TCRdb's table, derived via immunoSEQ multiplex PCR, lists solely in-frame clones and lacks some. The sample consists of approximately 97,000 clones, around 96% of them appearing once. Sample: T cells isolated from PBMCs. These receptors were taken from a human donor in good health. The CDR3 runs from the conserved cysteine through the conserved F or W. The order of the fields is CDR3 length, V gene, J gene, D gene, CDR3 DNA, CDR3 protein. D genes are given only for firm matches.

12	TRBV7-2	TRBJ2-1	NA	TGTGCCAGCAGCTTTAGCTGGAATGAGCAGTTCTTC	CASSFSWNEQFF
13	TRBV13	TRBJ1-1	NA	TGTGCCAGCAGCATAGACAGAAACACTGAAGCTTTCTTT	CASSIDRNTEAFF
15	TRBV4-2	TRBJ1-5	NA	TGTGCCAGCAGCCAAGCCAGGGATAGCAATCAGCCCCAGCATTTT	CASSQARDSNQPQHF
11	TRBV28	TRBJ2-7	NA	TGTGCCAGCAGTCCAAACTACGAGCAGTACTTC	CASSPNYEQYF
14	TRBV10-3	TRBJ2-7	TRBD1	TGTGCCATCAGTGAACCCGGGACAGGGTACGAGCAGTACTTC	CAISEPGTGYEQYF
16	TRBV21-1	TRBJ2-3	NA	TGTGCCAGCAGCAGACCTCGGACAGGGCGGACAGATACGCAGTATTTT	CASSRPRTGRTDTQYF
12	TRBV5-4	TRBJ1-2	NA	TGTGCCAGCAGCTTGGGGAGGCTGGGCTACACCTTC	CASSLGRLGYTF
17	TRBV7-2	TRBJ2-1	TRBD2	TGTGCCAGCAGCTTAGGGCGGGAGGGCCCCTCCTACAATGAGCAGTTCTTC	CASSLGREGPSYNEQFF
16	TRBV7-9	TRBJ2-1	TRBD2	TGTGCCAGCGGCGGACTAGCGGGTTACTCCTACAATGAGCAGTTCTTC	CASGGLAGYSYNEQFF
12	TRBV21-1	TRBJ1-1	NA	TGTGCCACCTCGAGGCAGAACACTGAAGCTTTCTTT	CATSRQNTEAFF
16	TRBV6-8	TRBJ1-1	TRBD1	TGTGCCAATTCGGTTGACAGGGATAGGGGTAACACTGAAGCTTTCTTT	CANSVDRDRGNTEAFF
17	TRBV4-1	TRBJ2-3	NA	TGCGCCAGCAGCCTTTACCTCTTTGAGAAATACACAGATACGCAGTATTTT	CASSLYLFEKYTDTQYF
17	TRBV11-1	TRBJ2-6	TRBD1	TGTGCCAGCGCGCGGACAGGGCTATTATCTGGGGCCAACGTCCTGACTTTC	CASARTGLLSGANVLTF
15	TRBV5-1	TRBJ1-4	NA	TGCGCCAGCAGCACCGAAGCGGCCTCTAATGAAAAACTGTTTTTT	CASSTEAASNEKLFF
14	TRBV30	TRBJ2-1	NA	TGTGCCTTGATACAGGGTCACTCCTACAATGAGCAGTTCTTC	CALIQGHSYNEQFF
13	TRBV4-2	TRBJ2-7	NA	TGTGCCAGCAGCCAAATGAGCCAATACGAGCAGTACTTC	CASSQMSQYEQYF
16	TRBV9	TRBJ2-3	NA	TGTGCCAGCAGCGTACGGCGGGGAACTAGCACAGATACGCAGTATTTT	CASSVRRGTSTDTQYF
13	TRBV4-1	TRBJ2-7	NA	TGCGCCAGCAGCCAAGTAGTAGAGAGAGAGCAGTACTTC	CASSQVVEREQYF
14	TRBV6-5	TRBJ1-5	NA	TGTGCCAGCAGCCAGACAGGCAACAATCAGCCCCAGCATTTT	CASSQTGNNQPQHF